This TCR beta chain was observed in a study of blood T cell repertoires in COVID-19. At the level of the study: From the United States, Italy and Spain came samples of acute and convalescent COVID-19. T cells, B-cell-depleted T cells, or PBMCs provided the cDNA or gDNA that served as material.

Original analysis: Amplification from reference gene primers served as the basis for estimated nucleated cell counts. TCRdb keeps only in-frame clones here, not all; method: immunoSEQ multiplex PCR. V and J calls plus clone size are reproduced from that table; the DNA served to infer D and trimming. The sample yields around 220,000 clones, less than 90% seen once. CDR3 size: 15 residues. Germline V gives CDR1 SGHRS, CDR2 YFSETQ. The ends lost 0 bases at V and 6 bases at J; junction bases unmatched: 4. The chain carries TRBV5-1 and TRBJ2-3, with 10 bases fitting TRBD2. Sequenced: peripheral blood. This sequence originates from a man aged 25-40 years with active or convalescent COVID-19. The CDR3 DNA reads as TGCGCCAGCAGCTTGGAACTAGCGGGATCGGATACGCAGTATTTT. This encodes CASSLELAGSDTQYF.